The next 9 T cell receptor beta chains were all read from a single sample in a study of cytomegalovirus exposure and HLA in healthy donors. PCR was performed using 60 Vbeta and 13 Jbeta primers. Sequencing was performed with immunoSEQ multiplex PCR; in TCRdb, only in-frame clones are kept and a portion is missing. The specimen's table records 80,000 to 95,000 clones. Sequencing was done on a sample of PBMCs. The receptors were sampled from a woman in her twenties or thirties in good health and CMV-seronegative.

The chain combines TRBV28 with TRBJ1-2; 7 bases match TRBD1. The V gene's germline CDR1 is MDHEN and CDR2 SYDVKM. V lost 7 bases to trimming and J lost 7 bases; unmatched junction nucleotides: 9. The length of the CDR3 is 13 residues. The CDR3 nucleotides read TGTGCCAGCACCGCCGACAGGGTGGGTGGCTACACCTTC. Translated, it gives CASTADRVGGYTF.

The chain links TRBV4-1 to TRBJ2-3; 13 bases align to TRBD2. CDR3 size: 17 residues. Germline V lookup: CDR1 MGHRA, CDR2 YSYEKL. With V trimmed by 4 bases and J by 6 bases, 10 bases remained unmatched. The CDR3 loop reads CASSREGLAGLVDTQYF. DNA for the CDR3: TGCGCCAGCAGCCGGGAGGGACTAGCGGGACTCGTGGATACGCAGTATTTT.

The chain has TRBV7-9 and TRBJ2-1; 10 bases fit TRBD2. CDR3 length: 15 residues. The V segment lost 5 bases and the J segment 9 bases; nucleotides outside the gene matches: 10. In germline, CDR1 is SEHNR, CDR2 FQNEAQ (reference sequence). The CDR3 protein is CASSLSSGGPGEQFF. The CDR3 DNA follows: TGTGCCAGCAGCCTCTCTAGCGGGGGCCCGGGTGAGCAGTTCTTC.

Worth noting for this clone: Other DNA sequences in the same sample also yield this CDR3. The chain employs TRBV27 and TRBJ1-2; D is possibly TRBD1 (6 bases). Germline loops: CDR1 MNHEY, CDR2 SMNVEV (reference sequence). The ends were cut back, 5 bases at V and 7 bases at J, with 17 bases in the middle. This CDR3 is built from 14 residues. CDR3 in amino acids: CASSAGGRGFGYTF. The DNA of the CDR3 is TGTGCCAGCAGTGCCGGAGGCAGGGGCTTTGGCTACACCTTC.

The rearrangement links TRBV29-1 to TRBJ2-7; 8 nucleotides agree with TRBD1. After removal of 3 bases from V and 2 bases from J, the junction contained 9 bases not matched to a gene. The CDR3 contains 15 residues. Germline lookup yields CDR1 SQVTM and CDR2 ANQGSEA. CDR3 residues: CSVEIPTGDAYEQYF. The CDR3 DNA reads as TGCAGCGTTGAGATCCCGACAGGGGACGCCTACGAGCAGTACTTC.

CDR3 region: CASTTSGGYYGYTF. The CDR3 nucleotides read TGTGCCAGCACCACCTCCGGGGGATACTATGGCTACACCTTC. The rearrangement joins TRBV5-4 to TRBJ1-2; D might be TRBD1 (5 bases). This CDR3 is built from 14 residues. V gave up 6 bases and J gave up 3 bases, with 15 bases separating them. Germline loops: CDR1 SGHNT, CDR2 YYREEE (reference sequence). The full variable domain, its missing parts supplied by reference TRBV5-4 and TRBJ1-2, is ETGVTQSPTHLIKTRGQQVTLRCSSQSGHNTVSWYQQALGQGPQFIFQYYREEENGRGNFPPRFSGLQFPNYSSELNVNALELDDSALYLCASTTSGGYYGYTFGSGTRLTVV.

The chain employs TRBV11-2 and TRBJ1-1; 8 nucleotides line up with TRBD1. The V segment lost 5 bases and the J segment 0 bases; nucleotides outside the gene matches: 8. This CDR3 has 16 residues. In germline, CDR1 is SGHAT, CDR2 FQNNGV. The CDR3 DNA sequence: TGTGCCAGCAGCGCGCGACAGGGGATCATGAACACTGAAGCTTTCTTT. This encodes CASSARQGIMNTEAFF. The full variable domain, rest sourced from reference TRBV11-2 and TRBJ1-1, is EAGVAQSPRYKIIEKRQSVAFWCNPISGHATLYWYQQILGQGPKLLIQFQNNGVVDDSQLPKDRFSAERLKGVDSTLKIQPAKLEDSAVYLCASSARQGIMNTEAFFGQGTRLTVV.

This sequence joins TRBV6-1 and TRBJ2-1; 8 positions match TRBD2. CDR1 and CDR2 from the germline V gene are MNHNS and SASEGT. This CDR3 region has 14 residues. V lost 5 bases to trimming and J lost 3 bases; unmatched junction nucleotides: 3. DNA for the CDR3: TGTGCCAGCAGTTCCAGCGGGAGCTACAATGAGCAGTTCTTC. This sequence encodes CASSSSGSYNEQFF.

In regard to this clone: The germline gene is not matched at one end of the junction; a read error may be the cause. The rearrangement uses TRBV6-6 and TRBJ2-4, with TRBD2 identical over 7 bases. The germline CDR1 and CDR2 sequences are MNHNY and SVGAGI (reference sequence). The length of the CDR3 is 12 residues. The CDR3, as DNA: TGTGCCAGCAGTTACCTTGGGGGACTATCGGAATTC. It translates to CASSYLGGLSEF.